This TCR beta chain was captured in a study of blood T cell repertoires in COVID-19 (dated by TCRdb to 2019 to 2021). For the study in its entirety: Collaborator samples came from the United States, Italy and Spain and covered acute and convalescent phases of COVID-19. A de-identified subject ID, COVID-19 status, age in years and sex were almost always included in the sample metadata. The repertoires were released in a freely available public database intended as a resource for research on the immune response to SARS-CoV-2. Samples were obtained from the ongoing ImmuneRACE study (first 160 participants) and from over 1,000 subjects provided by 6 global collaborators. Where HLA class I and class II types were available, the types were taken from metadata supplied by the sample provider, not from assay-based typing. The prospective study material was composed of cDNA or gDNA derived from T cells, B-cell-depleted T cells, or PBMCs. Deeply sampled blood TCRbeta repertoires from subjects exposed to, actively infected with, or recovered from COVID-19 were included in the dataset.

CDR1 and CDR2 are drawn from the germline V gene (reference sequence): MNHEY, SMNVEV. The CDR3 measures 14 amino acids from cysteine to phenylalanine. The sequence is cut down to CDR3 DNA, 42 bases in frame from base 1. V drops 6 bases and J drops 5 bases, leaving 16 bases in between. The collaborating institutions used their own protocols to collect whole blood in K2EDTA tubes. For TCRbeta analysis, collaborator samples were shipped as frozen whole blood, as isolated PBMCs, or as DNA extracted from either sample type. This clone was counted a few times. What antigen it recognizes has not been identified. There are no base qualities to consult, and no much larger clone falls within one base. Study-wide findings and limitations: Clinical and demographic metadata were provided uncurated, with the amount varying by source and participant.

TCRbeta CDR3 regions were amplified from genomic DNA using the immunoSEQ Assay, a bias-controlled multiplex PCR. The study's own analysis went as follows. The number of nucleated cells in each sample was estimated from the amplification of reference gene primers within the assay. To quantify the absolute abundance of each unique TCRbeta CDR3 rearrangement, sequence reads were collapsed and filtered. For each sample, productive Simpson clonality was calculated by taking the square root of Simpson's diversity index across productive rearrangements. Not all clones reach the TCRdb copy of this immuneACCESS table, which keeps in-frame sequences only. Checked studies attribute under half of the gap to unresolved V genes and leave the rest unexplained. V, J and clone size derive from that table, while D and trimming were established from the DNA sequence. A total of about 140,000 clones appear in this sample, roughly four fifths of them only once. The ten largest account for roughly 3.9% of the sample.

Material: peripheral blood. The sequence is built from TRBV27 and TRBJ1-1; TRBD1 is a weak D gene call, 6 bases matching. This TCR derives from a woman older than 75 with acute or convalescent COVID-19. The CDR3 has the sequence CASSHYREETEAFF. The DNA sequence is TGTGCCAGCAGCCATTACAGGGAAGAAACTGAAGCTTTCTTT.